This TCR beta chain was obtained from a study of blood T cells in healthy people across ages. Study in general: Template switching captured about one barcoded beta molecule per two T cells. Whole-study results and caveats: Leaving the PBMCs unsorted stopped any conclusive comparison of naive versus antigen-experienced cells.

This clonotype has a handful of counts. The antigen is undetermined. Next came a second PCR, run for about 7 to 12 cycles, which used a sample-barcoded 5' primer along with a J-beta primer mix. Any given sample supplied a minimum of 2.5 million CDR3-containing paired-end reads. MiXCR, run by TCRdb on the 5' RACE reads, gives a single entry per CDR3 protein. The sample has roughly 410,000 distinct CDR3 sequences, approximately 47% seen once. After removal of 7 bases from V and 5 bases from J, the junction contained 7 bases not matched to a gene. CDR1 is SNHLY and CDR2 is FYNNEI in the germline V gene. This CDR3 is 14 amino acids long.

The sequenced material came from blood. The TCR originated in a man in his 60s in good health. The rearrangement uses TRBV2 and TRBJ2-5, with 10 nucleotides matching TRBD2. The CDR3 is CASNSGTSVETQYF. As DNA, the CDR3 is TGTGCCAGCAATTCCGGGACTAGCGTCGAGACCCAGTACTTC.